The 20 T cell receptor beta chains listed next were all sequenced from one sample in a study of post-analysis software for immune sequencing data (dated by TCRdb to between 2015 and 2016). What the research found in general, with its limitations: Patients showed significantly higher frequencies than controls for about 5 TRBV segments, among them TRBV5-6, TRBV5-1 and TRBV20-1.

The antigens of these receptors remain unknown. To prepare the library, PCR was applied. The sample was run on an Illumina HiSeq 2500. Unique molecular identifiers were incorporated into TCR beta cDNA libraries to reduce PCR and sequencing biases. In TCRdb, the public reads were trimmed at Q25 with fastp and aligned with MiXCR, with productive beta chains retained. Identical CDR3 protein sequences are pooled into one entry, listed with their most common genes and DNA. A total of 170,000 or so distinct CDR3 sequences appear in this sample, around 30% of them only once. Jointly, the top ten make up about 1.6% of the sample. The sequencing sample was made of blood. The source of these receptors is a girl aged 5-17 years with multiple sclerosis.

This clonotype was counted many times. The CDR3 is CASSGGLAGGVENIQYF. DNA for the CDR3: TGTGCCAGCAGCGGCGGACTAGCGGGAGGGGTTGAAAACATTCAGTACTTC. The chain has TRBV9 and TRBJ2-4; 15 bases agree with TRBD2. J was trimmed by 5 bases and V by 3 bases; bases with no gene match: 6. Germline CDR1 reads SGDLS; CDR2 reads YYNGEE. The CDR3 loop spans 17 amino acids.

With regard to this clonotype: Given a much more abundant clone one base away, this may be a read error. The rearrangement joins TRBV6-4 to TRBJ2-6; maybe TRBD1 (6 bases). There are 16 residues in the CDR3. CDR1 is MRHNA and CDR2 is SNTAGT in the germline V gene. CDR3 nucleotide sequence: TGTGCCAGCAGCCCTACAGGGACCTCTGGGGCCAACGTCCCGACTTTC. Translating it yields CASSPTGTSGANVPTF.

This clonotype was recorded a few times. One base away lies a much larger clone, so this may be a sequencing read error. This rearrangement joins TRBV6-1 to TRBJ2-5; TRBD2 matches 15 bases. The J call could be wrong; TRBJ2-7 is a better fit for the DNA end. The germline gives CDR1 MNHNS, CDR2 SASEGT. This CDR3 spans 16 amino acids. CDR3 nucleotides: TGTGCCAGCAGCGGAGGACTAGCGGGAGGGCCCGACGAGCAGTACTTC. Residues: CASSGGLAGGPDEQYF.

The chain is built from TRBV27 and TRBJ1-5, with D unresolved. Germline CDR1 and CDR2: MNHEY and SMNVEV (reference sequence). The V and J ends lost 2 bases and 4 bases respectively, with 9 bases between them. This CDR3 is 14 amino acids long. CDR3: CASSLIGQNQPQHF. The CDR3 region has the DNA TGTGCCAGCAGTTTAATAGGCCAAAATCAGCCCCAGCATTTT.

This clonotype has only a few counts. A much larger clone differs by one base, so this may be a read error. The chain combines TRBV29-1 with TRBJ2-5, with unresolved D. The DNA end is more similar to TRBJ2-7, so the J call may be wrong. Germline assignment: CDR1 SQVTM and CDR2 ANQGSEA. There are 16 residues in the CDR3. The CDR3 spells CSVAPPEGRESYEQYF. The CDR3 DNA follows: TGCAGCGTGGCCCCTCCGGAAGGGCGTGAGAGCTACGAGCAGTACTTC.

Note on this clonotype: A much larger clonotype is one base distant, so this may be a read error. CDR3 loop: CASSSTGTPSYEQFF. CDR3 bases: TGTGCCAGCAGCTCGACCGGGACACCCTCCTACGAGCAGTTCTTC. J is TRBJ2-1 and V is TRBV28; a weak D match, TRBD1 (6 bases). V was pared by 6 bases and J by 10 bases, with 22 bases between. Germline loops: CDR1 MDHEN, CDR2 SYDVKM. The CDR3 extends over 15 amino acids. Together with reference TRBV28 and TRBJ2-1, the CDR3 gives the full variable domain: DVKVTQSSRYLVKRTGEKVFLECVQDMDHENMFWYRQDPGLGLRLIYFSYDVKMKEKGDIPEGYSVSREKKERFSLILESASTNQTSMYLCASSSTGTPSYEQFFGPGTRLTVL.

This clonotype was seen more than once but under ten times. This chain connects TRBV5-1 to TRBJ1-2; 7 bases match TRBD1. V trimming: 3 bases; J trimming: 8 bases; junction bases outside the gene matches: 10. The CDR3 is 14 amino acids. From germline, CDR1 is SGHRS and CDR2 YFSETQ. CDR3 protein: CASSSGQPGEGYTF. CDR3 sequence (DNA): TGCGCCAGCAGCTCGGGACAGCCGGGGGAAGGCTACACCTTC.

V gene TRBV7-9 combines with J gene TRBJ1-3; no clear D gene. The V end lost 1 base, the J end lost 4 bases, and 11 bases lay between the germline ends. Germline loops: CDR1 SEHNR, CDR2 FQNEAQ (reference sequence). The CDR3 loop spans 15 amino acids. The CDR3 reads CASSLVPPDGNTIYF. CDR3 bases: TGTGCCAGCAGCTTAGTCCCCCCTGACGGAAACACCATATATTTT.

The V gene is TRBV4-1, the J gene TRBJ2-3; D unclear. V lost 1 base and J 6 bases, leaving 8 bases between the germline ends. The germline gives CDR1 MGHRA, CDR2 YSYEKL. The CDR3 sequence is 13 residues long. The CDR3 sequence: CASSQVIDDTQYF. The CDR3 bases are TGCGCCAGCAGCCAAGTGATCGACGATACGCAGTATTTT.

Worth noting for this clonotype: A much larger clone sits a single nucleotide away, making a read error possible. This sequence joins TRBV12-3 or TRBV12-4 and TRBJ2-3; no definite D call. The CDR3 runs 15 residues. Trimming left V 3 bases short and J 7 bases short, with 17 bases between. The CDR3 DNA is TGTGCCAGCAGTTTGGAGAGCCCGACTGAGAATACGCAGTATTTT. This sequence encodes CASSLESPTENTQYF.

In this sample, this clonotype turned up many times. The chain joins TRBV28 to TRBJ2-3; 11 positions match TRBD2. The CDR3 is 15 amino acids. Looked up from germline, CDR1 is MDHEN and CDR2 is SYDVKM. The junction had 6 bases not matched to a gene; V was cut back by 7 bases and J by 3 bases. The DNA for the CDR3 is TGTGCCAGCAACAGCAGACTAGCGGGGACAGATACGCAGTATTTT. Translating gives CASNSRLAGTDTQYF.

Regarding this clonotype: This may come from a read error, since a much larger clone is one base off. This chain uses TRBV24-1 with TRBJ2-1; D unclear. The V gene's germline CDR1 is KGHDR and CDR2 SFDVKD. This CDR3 has 13 amino acids. The CDR3 nucleotides read TGTGCCACCAGTGGGAGCTCCTACAAGGAGCAGTTCTTC. Translated: CATSGSSYKEQFF.

This clonotype was found many times. This chain links TRBV18 with TRBJ1-2; no clear D gene. The V end lost 2 bases, the J end lost 0 bases, and 7 bases lay between the germline ends. The CDR3 spans 14 residues. Germline lookup yields CDR1 KGHSH and CDR2 LQKENI. The CDR3 DNA is TGTGCCAGCTCACCAAAAGCAGCTAACTATGGCTACACCTTC. It translates to CASSPKAANYGYTF.

This clonotype was seen at least ten times. This chain joins TRBV7-6 and TRBJ2-7; D gene unclear. The CDR3 consists of 13 residues. Trimming pared 3 bases from V and 7 bases from J, leaving 13 bases between. CDR1 and CDR2 from the germline V gene are SGHVS and FNYEAQ. CDR3 amino acids: CASSLRVTGEQYF. The CDR3 region has the DNA TGTGCCAGCAGCTTGAGAGTGACCGGGGAGCAGTACTTC.

This clonotype was seen just once. Given a much more abundant clone one base away, this may be a read error. This chain connects TRBV4-1 to TRBJ2-3; the D gene is possibly TRBD1 (6 bases). Germline CDR1 is MGHRA and CDR2 is YSYEKL. This CDR3 contains 14 residues. Trimming took 7 bases from V and 2 from J, leaving 13 bases between them. In DNA form, the CDR3 reads TGCGCCAGCAACTACGGACAGAACACAGATACGCAGTATTTT. As protein: CASNYGQNTDTQYF.

This clonotype has at least ten counts. The rearrangement links TRBV30 to TRBJ2-5; 8 bases align to TRBD2. The CDR3 is made up of 13 amino acids. Germline V gene lookup returns CDR1 GTSNPN and CDR2 SVGIG (reference sequence). V trimming: 0 bases; J trimming: 5 bases; junction bases outside the gene matches: 2. CDR3 in amino acids: CAWSVRGRETQYF. CDR3 coding DNA: TGTGCCTGGAGTGTGCGCGGGAGGGAGACCCAGTACTTC.

The genes are TRBV20-1 and TRBJ2-7; no clear D. This CDR3 has 11 residues. Trimming stripped 7 bases from V and 2 bases from J, with 9 bases between. The germline V gene encodes CDR1 DFQATT and CDR2 SNEGSKA (reference sequence). CDR3 amino acids: CSVSNTYEQYF. The CDR3, as DNA: TGCAGTGTTAGTAACACCTACGAGCAGTACTTC.

The sample holds many counts of this clonotype. The V and J genes are TRBV15 and TRBJ2-7; 10 bases line up with TRBD1. This CDR3 region has 15 residues. CDR1 and CDR2 from the germline V gene are LNHNV and YYDKDF (reference sequence). V was clipped by 1 base and J by 1 base; unmatched bases: 1. Here the CDR3 reads CATSRGQGASYEQYF. The CDR3 bases are TGTGCCACCAGCAGAGGACAGGGGGCTTCCTACGAGCAGTACTTC.

This clonotype was counted between two and nine times. This sequence joins TRBV25-1 and TRBJ1-4, with D hard to call. V was pared by 5 bases and J by 3 bases, with 10 bases between. In germline, CDR1 is MGHDK, CDR2 SYGVNS. This CDR3 is built from 14 residues. CDR3 sequence reads: CASSSSWANEKLFF. The DNA of the CDR3 is TGTGCCAGCAGTTCCAGTTGGGCTAATGAAAAACTGTTTTTT.

In this sample, this clonotype turned up many times. The V gene is TRBV20-1, the J gene TRBJ2-5; TRBD2 might be the D (5 bases). This CDR3 spans 14 amino acids. V lost 5 bases and J lost 2, with 15 bases in between. In germline, CDR1 is DFQATT, CDR2 SNEGSKA (reference sequence). CDR3 loop: CSAGRAGRQETQYF. CDR3 DNA sequence: TGCAGTGCTGGGCGGGCGGGCCGACAAGAGACCCAGTACTTC.